The rows below give T cell receptor beta chains drawn from one sample of a study of blood T cell repertoires in COVID-19. Assay: immunoSEQ multiplex PCR; the TCRdb copy retains only in-frame clones and omits some. The sample holds 250,000 to 350,000 clones, about nine tenths seen once. The sequenced sample consisted of peripheral blood. Receptors were obtained from a woman in her 30s with COVID-19, enrolled during active disease. CDR3s include the opening cysteine and the closing phenylalanine or tryptophan. A D gene is named only where the DNA matches it firmly. Size values are once, few and many counts, or a class for expanded clones, and some rows have none.

CASSIGHTYEQYF	TGTGCCAGCAGCATCGGACACACCTACGAGCAGTACTTC	TRBV11-2	TRBJ2-7	few	-
CASSLDGRSGVSTDTQYF	TGTGCCAGCAGCTTAGACGGCCGGTCGGGAGTGAGCACAGATACGCAGTATTTT	TRBV11-2	TRBJ2-3	few	-
CASSLAGGTGELFF	TGTGCCAGCAGTTTAGCGGGAGGGACCGGGGAGCTGTTTTTT	TRBV27	TRBJ2-2	-	TRBD2
CASSMTGPGNTIYF	TGCGCCAGCAGTATGACAGGGCCGGGAAACACCATATATTTT	TRBV5-1	TRBJ1-3	-	TRBD1
CAWSVQGTYGYTF	TGTGCCTGGAGTGTACAGGGGACCTATGGCTACACCTTC	TRBV30	TRBJ1-2	-	TRBD1
CASSPGTPNGEKLFF	TGTGCCAGCAGCCCTGGGACACCAAACGGGGAAAAACTGTTTTTT	TRBV5-5	TRBJ1-4	-	-
CASSYQEAFF	TGTGCCAGCAGTTACCAGGAAGCTTTCTTT	TRBV6-5	TRBJ1-1	-	-
CASSPEARGEQFF	TGTGCCAGCAGCCCCGAGGCACGCGGTGAGCAGTTCTTC	TRBV9	TRBJ2-1	-	-
CASSSTGGANYGYTF	TGTGCCAGCAGTTCTACAGGGGGCGCAAACTATGGCTACACCTTC	TRBV6-5	TRBJ1-2	-	TRBD1
CSASNQLEKLFF	TGCAGTGCTAGTAACCAGTTGGAAAAACTGTTTTTT	TRBV20-1	TRBJ1-4	-	-
CASSRRWAGIWISGNTIYF	TGTGCCAGCAGCCGCAGGTGGGCGGGAATCTGGATCTCTGGAAACACCATATATTTT	TRBV5-6	TRBJ1-3	-	-
CASSPPGTSGTAQYF	TGTGCCAGCAGTCCTCCTGGGACTAGCGGGACGGCGCAGTACTTC	TRBV28	TRBJ2-7	-	TRBD2
CASSQQGGQSDTQYF	TGTGCCAGCAGCCAACAGGGGGGCCAGTCTGATACGCAGTATTTT	TRBV7-2	TRBJ2-3	-	TRBD1
CASRTAIAAGVIGEQYF	TGTGCCAGCAGAACCGCTATTGCGGCGGGAGTGATTGGCGAGCAGTACTTC	TRBV28	TRBJ2-7	-	TRBD2
CASSLGDSYGYTF	TGTGCCAGCAGCTTAGGGGACAGCTATGGCTACACCTTC	TRBV7-9	TRBJ1-2	-	TRBD1
CASSGSGTGGEQFF	TGTGCCAGCAGTGGTAGCGGGACTGGTGGTGAGCAGTTCTTC	TRBV28	TRBJ2-1	-	TRBD2
CASSLGPGGMGDTQYF	TGTGCTAGCAGCTTAGGGCCAGGGGGAATGGGAGATACGCAGTATTTT	TRBV7-7	TRBJ2-3	-	TRBD1